The 17 T cell receptor beta chains in this list originate from one sample, sequenced in a study of T cell responses to AZD1222 COVID-19 vaccine. The assay was immunoSEQ multiplex PCR, and TCRdb's table has in-frame clones only and misses some. The sample lists some 130,000 clones; approximately 85% were seen once. The specimen was peripheral blood, collected on day 0 of AZD1222 vaccination. These receptors were taken from an adult in good health.

The V and J genes are TRBV27 and TRBJ1-5, with D perhaps TRBD1 (5 bases). V was pared by 2 bases and J by 11 bases, with 16 bases between. The CDR3 totals 14 residues. Germline V gives CDR1 MNHEY, CDR2 SMNVEV (reference sequence). CDR3 bases: TGTGCCAGCAGTTTACTCGGAGGGGACTCAGCCCAGCATTTT. Protein: CASSLLGGDSAQHF.

The chain employs TRBV7-2 and TRBJ1-1, with D uncertain. The germline CDR1 and CDR2 sequences are SGHTA and FQGNSA. Trimming cost V 5 bases and J 1 base, with 11 bases left between them. This CDR3 region has 14 residues. CDR3 nucleotides: TGTGCCAGCAGCCCCGGCGCGGGGAACACTGAAGCTTTCTTT. Its translation: CASSPGAGNTEAFF.

The chain joins TRBV24-1 to TRBJ1-5; D is perhaps TRBD1 (6 bases). CDR1 KGHDR and CDR2 SFDVKD come from the germline V gene. Trimming removed 7 bases from V and 5 bases from J, with 14 bases in between. The length of the CDR3 is 14 residues. This chain's CDR3 is CATSDQGSDQPQHF. CDR3 DNA sequence: TGTGCCACCAGCGACCAGGGGAGTGATCAGCCCCAGCATTTT.

This clone was counted once. The DNA of the CDR3 is TGCAGCGTTGTACCGGGACTAGGCGATGAGCAGTTCTTC. Translation gives CSVVPGLGDEQFF. The chain is built from TRBV29-1 and TRBJ2-1; 8 nucleotides align to TRBD2. The CDR3 consists of 13 residues. V lost 4 bases and J lost 8; bases outside the gene matches: 7. CDR1 is SQVTM and CDR2 is ANQGSEA in the germline V gene.

The rearrangement uses TRBV13 and TRBJ2-2; D perhaps matches TRBD1 (6 bases). The CDR3 runs to 16 residues. The germline V and J ends were trimmed by 6 bases and 4 bases, with 18 bases remaining between them. Germline V gene data show CDR1 as PRHDT and CDR2 as FYEKMQ (reference sequence). As DNA, the CDR3 is TGTGCCAGCAGTCGCACAGGGATAGGGATCACCGGGGAGCTGTTTTTT. Translation: CASSRTGIGITGELFF.

The CDR3 loop is CASSKGTSGGTDTQYF. As DNA, the CDR3 is TGTGCCAGCAGCAAAGGGACTAGCGGGGGAACAGATACGCAGTATTTT. The chain recombines TRBV5-8 with TRBJ2-3, with 14 bases aligning to TRBD2. J was trimmed by 3 bases and V by 4 bases; bases with no gene match: 4. Germline CDR1 and CDR2: SGHTS and YDEGEE. The CDR3 extends over 16 amino acids.

The chain links TRBV5-1 to TRBJ2-1; 7 bases are a match to TRBD2. The germline V gene encodes CDR1 SGHRS and CDR2 YFSETQ. V trimming: 0 bases; J trimming: 4 bases; junction bases outside the gene matches: 7. This CDR3 spans 16 amino acids. DNA of the CDR3: TGCGCCAGCAGCTTGGCATCGGCGGGAGTATACAATGAGCAGTTCTTC. Translated: CASSLASAGVYNEQFF. Using reference TRBV5-1 and TRBJ2-1 for the parts outside the CDR3, the full variable domain is KAGVTQTPRYLIKTRGQQVTLSCSPISGHRSVSWYQQTPGQGLQFLFEYFSETQRNKGNFPGRFSGRQFSNSRSEMNVSTLELGDSALYLCASSLASAGVYNEQFFGPGTRLTVL.

This clone was detected only once. The chain couples TRBV10-3 to TRBJ1-5; 11 bases map to TRBD1. The CDR3 consists of 15 residues. The junction had 3 bases not matched to a gene; V was cut back by 6 bases and J by 2 bases. Germline CDR1 is ENHRY and CDR2 is SYGVKD. The CDR3 loop is CAISRDRGGNQPQHF. In DNA, the CDR3 is TGTGCCATCAGCCGGGACAGGGGGGGCAATCAGCCCCAGCATTTT.

The chain employs TRBV20-1 and TRBJ2-7; 11 bases match TRBD1. The length of the CDR3 is 14 residues. Germline-derived CDR1 and CDR2 are DFQATT and SNEGSKA (reference sequence). V shed 3 bases, J shed 6 bases, and the junction held 7 bases outside the gene matches. The CDR3, as DNA: TGCAGTGCTAGTGCAAGGACAGGGGGCCTCGAGCAGTACTTC. This translates into CSASARTGGLEQYF.

The V gene is TRBV4-1, the J gene TRBJ2-5; the D is unclear. The CDR3 extends over 11 amino acids. Trimming left V 8 bases short and J 5 bases short, with 9 bases between. Germline V gene lookup returns CDR1 MGHRA and CDR2 YSYEKL. The DNA of the CDR3 is TGCGCCAGCCCCCCATGCGAGACCCAGTACTTC. Translated: CASPPCETQYF.

The chain recombines TRBV18 with TRBJ2-1; 14 bases are a match to TRBD2. The CDR3 length is 15 residues. CDR1 KGHSH and CDR2 LQKENI come from the germline V gene. Losses at the gene ends were 3 bases for V and 13 bases for J; bases not matched to a gene: 8. CDR3 sequence (DNA): TGTGCCAGCTCACCGGGACTAGCGGGAGCCGCCCTCCAGTTCTTC. Encoded protein: CASSPGLAGAALQFF.

The chain uses TRBV30 and TRBJ1-2; 8 positions agree with TRBD1. Trimming cost V 4 bases and J 4 bases; bases outside gene matches: 8. This CDR3 comprises 14 residues. The germline gives CDR1 GTSNPN, CDR2 SVGIG (reference sequence). The CDR3 DNA follows: TGTGCCTGGAAGCAGCCAGGGGGCAGCTATGGCTACACCTTC. Translated: CAWKQPGGSYGYTF.

This clone was counted once. This chain joins TRBV18 and TRBJ1-1; D is possibly TRBD1 (6 bases). V was trimmed by 3 bases and J by 1 base, leaving 15 bases between them. Germline values: CDR1 KGHSH, CDR2 LQKENI. The CDR3 sequence is 16 residues long. The CDR3 is CASSPFQGLTNTEAFF. CDR3 nucleotides: TGTGCCAGCTCACCCTTCCAGGGGCTAACGAACACTGAAGCTTTCTTT. Full variable domain (missing parts from reference TRBV18 and TRBJ1-1): NAGVMQNPRHLVRRRGQEARLRCSPMKGHSHVYWYRQLPEEGLKFMVYLQKENIIDESGMPKERFSAEFPKEGPSILRIQQVVRGDSAAYFCASSPFQGLTNTEAFFGQGTRLTVV.

This clone showed up just once. This chain connects TRBV19 to TRBJ2-7; 7 nucleotides match TRBD1. From germline, CDR1 is LNHDA and CDR2 SQIVND (reference sequence). V was clipped by 3 bases and J by 5 bases; unmatched bases: 4. The CDR3 covers 13 residues. The CDR3 protein is CASSIRQGNEQYF. The CDR3 DNA reads as TGTGCCAGTAGTATCCGACAGGGTAACGAGCAGTACTTC.

The J gene is TRBJ2-1, the V gene TRBV6-5, with 9 bases identical to TRBD1. Germline V gene data show CDR1 as MNHEY and CDR2 as SVGAGI. The CDR3 length is 14 residues. Unmatched junction bases numbered 8, after V lost 6 bases and J lost 8 bases. The CDR3 nucleotides are TGTGCCAGCAGCCGGACAGGGGCGGGCCATGAGCAGTTCTTC. Amino acids: CASSRTGAGHEQFF.

Only a few counts were recorded for this clone. This sequence joins TRBV7-9 and TRBJ1-2; D not certain. CDR1 SEHNR and CDR2 FQNEAQ come from the germline V gene (reference sequence). The CDR3 sequence is 11 residues long. V dropped 3 bases and J dropped 11 bases, with 10 bases sitting between them. The CDR3 sequence: CASSFSTEYTF. CDR3 nucleotide sequence: TGTGCCAGCAGCTTCTCGACCGAGTACACCTTC. The full variable domain, rest sourced from reference TRBV7-9 and TRBJ1-2, is DTGVSQNPRHKITKRGQNVTFRCDPISEHNRLYWYRQTLGQGPEFLTYFQNEAQLEKSRLLSDRFSAERPKGSFSTLEIQRTEQGDSAMYLCASSFSTEYTFGSGTRLTVV.

The count of this clone is one. DNA for the CDR3: TGTGCCAGCAGCCAAGGAGAGTCTGGAAACACCATATATTTT. It translates to CASSQGESGNTIYF. J is TRBJ1-3 and V is TRBV14; no clear D. Germline loops: CDR1 SGHDN, CDR2 FVKESK. The V and J ends lost 1 base and 1 base respectively, with 5 bases between them. The CDR3 has 14 residues.